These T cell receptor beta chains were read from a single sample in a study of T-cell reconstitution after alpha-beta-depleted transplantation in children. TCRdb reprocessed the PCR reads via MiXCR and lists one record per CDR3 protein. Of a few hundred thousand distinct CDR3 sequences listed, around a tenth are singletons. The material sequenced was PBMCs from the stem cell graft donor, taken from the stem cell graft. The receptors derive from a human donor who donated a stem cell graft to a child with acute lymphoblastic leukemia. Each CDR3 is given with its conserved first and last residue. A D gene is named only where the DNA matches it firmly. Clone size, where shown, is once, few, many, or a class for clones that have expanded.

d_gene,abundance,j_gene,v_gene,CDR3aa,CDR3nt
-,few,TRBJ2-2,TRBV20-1,CSARVAGNTGELFF,TGCAGTGCTAGGGTAGCAGGGAACACCGGGGAGCTGTTTTTT
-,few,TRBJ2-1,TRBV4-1,CASSQAGSSYNEQFF,TGCGCCAGCAGCCAAGCGGGGAGCTCCTACAATGAGCAGTTCTTC
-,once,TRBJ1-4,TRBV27,CASSLSVGLGTNEKLFF,TGTGCCAGCAGTTTATCGGTCGGGCTTGGAACTAATGAAAAACTGTTTTTT
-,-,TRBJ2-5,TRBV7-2,CASSPSGLARQETQYF,TGTGCCAGCAGCCCCAGTGGCCTAGCGAGACAAGAGACCCAGTACTTC
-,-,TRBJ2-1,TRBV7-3,CASSLNSRNEQFF,TGTGCCAGCAGCTTAAATAGCAGGAATGAGCAGTTCTTC
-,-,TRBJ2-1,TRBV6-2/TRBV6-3,CTSSFRDISSYNEQFF,TGTACCAGCAGTTTCCGGGACATTTCGTCCTACAATGAGCAGTTCTTC
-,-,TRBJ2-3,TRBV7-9,CASPSSTDTQYF,TGTGCCAGCCCCTCAAGTACAGATACGCAGTATTTT
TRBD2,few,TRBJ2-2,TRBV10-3,CAIRRAGDGGELFF,TGTGCCATCAGAAGGGCGGGAGATGGCGGGGAGCTGTTTTTT
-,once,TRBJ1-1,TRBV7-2,CASSVKVGMNTEAFF,TGTGCCAGCAGCGTCAAAGTGGGGATGAACACTGAAGCTTTCTTT
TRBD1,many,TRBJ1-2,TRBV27,CASRGQFGGYTF,TGTGCCAGCAGGGGACAGTTCGGAGGCTACACCTTC
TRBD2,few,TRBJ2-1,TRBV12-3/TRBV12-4,CASMRLAGHNEQFF,TGTGCCAGCATGCGACTAGCGGGCCACAATGAGCAGTTCTTC
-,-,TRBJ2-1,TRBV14,CASSQDVSSVGPSNEQFF,TGTGCCAGCAGCCAAGACGTTTCTAGCGTCGGGCCCTCCAATGAGCAGTTCTTC
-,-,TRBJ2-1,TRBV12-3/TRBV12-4,CASSGVDRDLMTYNEQFF,TGTGCCAGCAGTGGTGTAGACAGGGACTTAATGACCTACAATGAGCAGTTCTTC